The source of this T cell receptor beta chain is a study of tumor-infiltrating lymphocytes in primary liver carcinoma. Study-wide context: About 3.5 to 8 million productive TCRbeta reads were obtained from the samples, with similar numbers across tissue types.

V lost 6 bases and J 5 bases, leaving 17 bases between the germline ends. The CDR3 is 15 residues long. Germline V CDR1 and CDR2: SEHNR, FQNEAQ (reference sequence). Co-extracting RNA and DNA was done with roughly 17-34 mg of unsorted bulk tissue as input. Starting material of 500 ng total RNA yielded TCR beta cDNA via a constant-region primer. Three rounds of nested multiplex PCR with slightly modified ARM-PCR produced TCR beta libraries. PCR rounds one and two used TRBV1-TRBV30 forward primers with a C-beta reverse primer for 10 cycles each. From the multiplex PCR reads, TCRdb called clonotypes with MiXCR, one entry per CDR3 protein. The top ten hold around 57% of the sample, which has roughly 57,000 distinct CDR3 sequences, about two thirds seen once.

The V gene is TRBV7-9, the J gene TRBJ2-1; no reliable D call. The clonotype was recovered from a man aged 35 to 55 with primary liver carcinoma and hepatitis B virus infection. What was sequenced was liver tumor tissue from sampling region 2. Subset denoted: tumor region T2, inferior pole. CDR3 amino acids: CASSDCLSENNEQFF. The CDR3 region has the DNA TGTGCCAGCAGTGACTGTCTATCCGAAAACAATGAGCAGTTCTTC.